The sequence of this T cell receptor (beta chain) was determined in a study of identical twins (dated by TCRdb to the mid-2010s). Study-level background: TCR alpha and beta repertoires from monozygotic twins, unrelated adults of various ages and cord blood were deep-sequenced to test whether fetal clonotypes persist. To rule out contamination, replicate twin experiments were performed at different times with different library preparation protocols.

Reading the germline V gene (reference sequence) gives CDR1 MNHEY and CDR2 SMNVEV. The junction shows trimming of 3 bases on V and 2 bases on J, and the gene matches do not reach 2 bases of it. The CDR3 goes from the cysteine to the phenylalanine over 15 residues. Only the CDR3 region is kept as DNA, spanning 45 bases read in frame from base 1. The library was made by 5' RACE. The instrument was an Illumina HiSeq 2000. A universal primer binding site was introduced by template switching, and a unique molecular identifier was present in the final cDNA, enabling accurate counting of TCR cDNA molecules. Specific primers in the conserved constant-segment region were used to synthesize first-strand cDNA for TCR alpha and beta chains. Each cDNA library was double barcoded, with a SMART-Mk sample barcode plus Illumina barcodes, to control for contamination. TruSeq adapter sequences, together with Illumina sample barcodes, were added in two successive PCR steps. Sequencing of the TCR alpha and beta cDNA libraries was done on the Illumina HiSeq platform using custom primers. As for the authors' bioinformatics: MiGEC processed the raw reads to extract unique molecular identifiers, while MiXCR was used to determine the CDR3 positions. For each individual, recombination models were inferred using an EM algorithm with the repgenHMM and IGoR tools. The analysis of shared clonotypes was done with the tcR package in R, with sharing normalized by the product of cloneset sizes. To study raw recombination free of thymic and clonal selection effects, out-of-frame nonproductive sequences were analyzed. The public reads were run again by TCRdb, first through fastp at Q25 and then through MiXCR, and only productive beta chains were kept. Every distinct CDR3 protein forms one entry, paired with its most common genes and DNA. Clone size and V and J calls follow TCRdb, not the original study. Recorded for this sample are a few hundred thousand distinct CDR3 sequences; roughly 13% of them occurred a single time. The leading ten clones occupy roughly 3.7% of the sample.

About this clonotype: This receptor's antigen is unknown. The record has no base qualities; no much larger clone is one base away.

General findings and caveats noted by the study authors: Zero-insertion analyses could be partly confounded by invariant T cells such as MAIT and iNKT, though diverse VJ usage argued against such confounding for most clonotypes. Recombination models systematically underestimated out-of-frame TCR alpha sharing in monozygotic twins but agreed with sharing between unrelated individuals. Compared with coincidental sharing between unrelated individuals, out-of-frame TCR alpha sequences shared between twins had an excess of sequences with low generation probability. Excess twin sharing in beta out-of-frame sequences was weaker because fewer shared sequences lowered the signal-to-noise ratio. Because the same donors could not be followed over many years, the conclusions relied on cross-sectional statistical analysis. Fewer insertions were carried by abundant cord blood beta clonotypes, a similar but weaker trend appeared in young adult naive repertoires, and no such trend appeared in memory repertoires.

All donors were healthy Caucasians. The twin cohort comprised three pairs of female monozygotic twins, all aged about 18 to 29 years. Miltenyi CD45RO+ enrichment and human naive T-cell isolation kits were used to isolate memory (CD45RO+) and naive T cells from PBMC. These sequences were also reported in another study, on yellow fever vaccine responses in identical twins. As the second study states: According to the authors, in identical twins the way T cells responded to vaccination appeared partly convergent and partly personalized. The study precisely tracked vaccine-responding T cell clones in identical twins.

The receptor was derived from a young woman in good health. Here the chain combines TRBV27 and TRBJ2-1; the junction holds 9 bases that match TRBD1. Sequencing input: memory (CD45RO+) T cells sorted from blood. The cell subset or site label of this sample denotes: CD45RO+ enriched T cells. The CDR3 corresponds to CASSFGTGPYNEQFF. The DNA is as follows: TGTGCCAGCAGTTTCGGGACAGGGCCCTACAATGAGCAGTTCTTC.